This TCR beta chain was retrieved from a study of post-analysis software for immune sequencing data. Study findings and constraints: A few TRBV segments occurring more often in patients than controls included TRBV5-6, TRBV5-1 and TRBV20-1.

cDNA libraries of TCR beta carried unique molecular identifiers. MiXCR was run by TCRdb on the PCR reads, yielding one entry per CDR3 protein. Of about 820,000 distinct CDR3 sequences detected, roughly 50% appear once; the ten largest clones hold 4.6%. For this clonotype: Its antigen is not known.

This CDR3 comprises 16 residues. Trimming pared 1 base from V and 4 bases from J, leaving 14 bases between. The TCR was taken from a girl between 10 and 17 years old with multiple sclerosis. Sequenced sample: blood. The chain uses TRBV12-3 or TRBV12-4 and TRBJ1-5; D remains ambiguous. CDR3 nucleotide sequence: TGTGCCAGCAGTTTAGGCACAGAAGGGTGGAATCAGCCCCAGCATTTT. Protein: CASSLGTEGWNQPQHF.